Listed below are T cell receptor beta chains from one sample, sequenced in a study of CD8+ T cells in alopecia areata. TCRdb's copy holds only in-frame clones and misses some; the assay was immunoSEQ multiplex PCR. The sample contains 150,000 or so clones, about 60% of which appear only once. Sequencing input: CD4+ T cells sorted from blood. The receptors shown here come from a human donor in good health. Each CDR3 is given with its conserved first and last residue. D genes are given only for firm matches. Only part of the rows carry a size: once, few, many, or a class if the clone is expanded.

J gene: TRBJ2-3; V gene: TRBV5-6; clone size: NA; D gene: NA; CDR3 protein: CASSLAPGDTQYF; CDR3 DNA: TGTGCCAGCAGCTTGGCTCCGGGGGATACGCAGTATTTT
J gene: TRBJ2-1; V gene: TRBV6-1; clone size: NA; D gene: NA; CDR3 protein: CASSALANNEQFF; CDR3 DNA: TGTGCCAGCAGTGCCCTAGCGAACAATGAGCAGTTCTTC
J gene: TRBJ1-1; V gene: TRBV30; clone size: few; D gene: NA; CDR3 protein: CAWQGMNTEAFF; CDR3 DNA: TGTGCCTGGCAGGGGATGAACACTGAAGCTTTCTTT
J gene: TRBJ2-7; V gene: TRBV7-8; clone size: NA; D gene: NA; CDR3 protein: CASRRGGSYEQYF; CDR3 DNA: TGTGCCAGCAGAAGGGGGGGATCCTACGAGCAGTACTTC
J gene: TRBJ1-1; V gene: TRBV2; clone size: NA; D gene: NA; CDR3 protein: CASNSGRNTEAFF; CDR3 DNA: TGTGCCAGCAATTCGGGCAGGAACACTGAAGCTTTCTTT
J gene: TRBJ2-4; V gene: TRBV5-1; clone size: NA; D gene: TRBD2; CDR3 protein: CASSLLAGGAKNIQYF; CDR3 DNA: TGCGCCAGCAGCTTGCTAGCGGGAGGAGCCAAAAACATTCAGTACTTC
J gene: TRBJ2-2; V gene: TRBV29-1; clone size: NA; D gene: TRBD1; CDR3 protein: CSVRDRGTGELFF; CDR3 DNA: TGCAGCGTCCGGGACAGGGGGACCGGGGAGCTGTTTTTT
J gene: TRBJ2-4; V gene: TRBV7-9; clone size: NA; D gene: NA; CDR3 protein: CASSLLSGLGNIQYF; CDR3 DNA: TGTGCCAGCAGCCTGCTCAGTGGGCTTGGTAACATTCAGTACTTC
J gene: TRBJ1-1; V gene: TRBV10-2; clone size: NA; D gene: NA; CDR3 protein: CASSWADSGTEAFF; CDR3 DNA: TGCGCCAGCAGTTGGGCAGACAGTGGTACTGAAGCTTTCTTT
J gene: TRBJ1-1; V gene: TRBV29-1; clone size: few; D gene: NA; CDR3 protein: CSVTGGNTEAFF; CDR3 DNA: TGCAGCGTCACAGGCGGGAACACTGAAGCTTTCTTT
J gene: TRBJ1-4; V gene: TRBV6-5; clone size: NA; D gene: TRBD1; CDR3 protein: CASTGTGNEKLFF; CDR3 DNA: TGTGCCAGCACCGGGACAGGGAATGAAAAACTGTTTTTT
J gene: TRBJ2-3; V gene: TRBV9; clone size: NA; D gene: NA; CDR3 protein: CASSVAGLAYSTDTQYF; CDR3 DNA: TGTGCCAGCAGCGTCGCGGGACTGGCATATAGCACAGATACGCAGTATTTT
J gene: TRBJ2-1; V gene: TRBV6-1; clone size: NA; D gene: NA; CDR3 protein: CASSSFLLAEQFF; CDR3 DNA: TGTGCCAGCAGTAGTTTCCTACTGGCTGAGCAGTTCTTC
J gene: TRBJ1-2; V gene: TRBV5-6; clone size: NA; D gene: NA; CDR3 protein: CASSYPGAYGYTF; CDR3 DNA: TGTGCCAGCAGCTACCCAGGGGCCTATGGCTACACCTTC
J gene: TRBJ2-3; V gene: TRBV27; clone size: NA; D gene: TRBD2; CDR3 protein: CASSFGGRADTQYF; CDR3 DNA: TGTGCCAGCAGTTTCGGCGGGAGGGCAGATACGCAGTATTTT
J gene: TRBJ1-5; V gene: TRBV7-9; clone size: NA; D gene: TRBD1; CDR3 protein: CASSAMTGRNQPQHF; CDR3 DNA: TGTGCCAGCAGCGCAATGACAGGGAGAAATCAGCCCCAGCATTTT
J gene: TRBJ2-5; V gene: TRBV20-1; clone size: NA; D gene: NA; CDR3 protein: CSAGKGETQYF; CDR3 DNA: TGCAGTGCGGGAAAGGGTGAGACCCAGTACTTC
J gene: TRBJ1-1; V gene: TRBV6-5; clone size: NA; D gene: NA; CDR3 protein: CASSFLPLVPNTEAFF; CDR3 DNA: TGTGCCAGCAGTTTCCTACCCCTAGTTCCGAACACTGAAGCTTTCTTT
J gene: TRBJ1-3; V gene: TRBV23-1; clone size: few; D gene: NA; CDR3 protein: CASSQSSSGNTIYF; CDR3 DNA: TGCGCCAGCAGTCAATCGAGCTCTGGAAACACCATATATTTT
J gene: TRBJ2-3; V gene: TRBV10-3; clone size: NA; D gene: TRBD2; CDR3 protein: CAISEGNSGRITDTQYF; CDR3 DNA: TGTGCCATCAGTGAGGGAAATAGCGGGAGAATCACAGATACGCAGTATTTT
J gene: TRBJ1-1; V gene: TRBV11-2; clone size: NA; D gene: NA; CDR3 protein: CASSLDPPRVGTEAFF; CDR3 DNA: TGTGCCAGCAGCTTAGATCCCCCCAGGGTGGGCACTGAAGCTTTCTTT
J gene: TRBJ2-1; V gene: TRBV29-1; clone size: NA; D gene: TRBD2; CDR3 protein: CSVTGTSAVDEQFF; CDR3 DNA: TGCAGCGTTACCGGGACTAGCGCAGTCGATGAGCAGTTCTTC
J gene: TRBJ2-1; V gene: TRBV7-2; clone size: NA; D gene: NA; CDR3 protein: CASSFTSMEQFF; CDR3 DNA: TGTGCCAGCAGCTTTACTAGCATGGAGCAGTTCTTC
J gene: TRBJ2-1; V gene: TRBV2; clone size: NA; D gene: NA; CDR3 protein: CASSDTYEQFF; CDR3 DNA: TGTGCCAGCAGTGACACCTATGAGCAGTTCTTC
J gene: TRBJ2-3; V gene: TRBV10-3; clone size: NA; D gene: TRBD1; CDR3 protein: CAIRGQGYTDTQYF; CDR3 DNA: TGTGCCATCAGAGGACAGGGCTACACAGATACGCAGTATTTT
J gene: TRBJ1-1; V gene: TRBV5-1; clone size: NA; D gene: NA; CDR3 protein: CASSTGYTEAFF; CDR3 DNA: TGCGCCAGCAGCACGGGTTACACTGAAGCTTTCTTT
J gene: TRBJ2-3; V gene: TRBV5-4; clone size: NA; D gene: NA; CDR3 protein: CASSPSRDTQYF; CDR3 DNA: TGTGCCAGCAGCCCCAGCAGAGATACGCAGTATTTT
J gene: TRBJ2-3; V gene: TRBV7-2; clone size: NA; D gene: TRBD1; CDR3 protein: CASSSTGSTDTQYF; CDR3 DNA: TGTGCCAGCAGCTCGACAGGGAGCACAGATACGCAGTATTTT
J gene: TRBJ1-5; V gene: TRBV7-2; clone size: NA; D gene: NA; CDR3 protein: CASSLVGGRNQPQHF; CDR3 DNA: TGTGCCAGCAGCTTAGTTGGGGGGAGAAATCAGCCCCAGCATTTT
J gene: TRBJ2-5; V gene: TRBV29-1; clone size: NA; D gene: TRBD2; CDR3 protein: CSVGQGGRASETQYF; CDR3 DNA: TGCAGCGTTGGTCAGGGCGGGAGAGCGTCAGAGACCCAGTACTTC
J gene: TRBJ1-2; V gene: TRBV10-2; clone size: NA; D gene: NA; CDR3 protein: CASSESRQYYGYTF; CDR3 DNA: TGCGCCAGCAGTGAGTCGAGACAGTACTATGGCTACACCTTC
J gene: TRBJ2-5; V gene: TRBV6-6; clone size: NA; D gene: TRBD2; CDR3 protein: CASSSGLAGPQETQYF; CDR3 DNA: TGTGCCAGCAGTTCCGGACTAGCGGGACCTCAAGAGACCCAGTACTTC
J gene: TRBJ2-3; V gene: TRBV4-1; clone size: NA; D gene: NA; CDR3 protein: CASNQPTGGRDTQYF; CDR3 DNA: TGCGCCAGCAATCAACCGACAGGAGGACGGGATACGCAGTATTTT
J gene: TRBJ1-5; V gene: TRBV30; clone size: once; D gene: NA; CDR3 protein: CAWSTGNQPQHF; CDR3 DNA: TGTGCCTGGAGTACGGGGAATCAGCCCCAGCATTTT
J gene: TRBJ1-1; V gene: TRBV29-1; clone size: NA; D gene: NA; CDR3 protein: CSAVVPREGDTEAFF; CDR3 DNA: TGCAGCGCCGTAGTACCCAGGGAGGGAGACACTGAAGCTTTCTTT
J gene: TRBJ2-1; V gene: TRBV7-2; clone size: NA; D gene: NA; CDR3 protein: CASSLPIYNEQFF; CDR3 DNA: TGTGCCAGCAGCTTACCAATATACAATGAGCAGTTCTTC
J gene: TRBJ1-1; V gene: TRBV18; clone size: NA; D gene: NA; CDR3 protein: CASSPTTMNTEAFF; CDR3 DNA: TGTGCCAGCTCACCTACTACCATGAACACTGAAGCTTTCTTT
J gene: TRBJ1-2; V gene: TRBV5-6; clone size: few; D gene: NA; CDR3 protein: CASSTDSYGYTF; CDR3 DNA: TGTGCCAGCAGTACGGACAGCTATGGCTACACCTTC
J gene: TRBJ2-2; V gene: TRBV7-3; clone size: few; D gene: TRBD2; CDR3 protein: CASRTSGGTGELFF; CDR3 DNA: TGTGCCAGCAGGACTAGCGGGGGAACCGGGGAGCTGTTTTTT
J gene: TRBJ2-7; V gene: TRBV10-3; clone size: NA; D gene: TRBD1; CDR3 protein: CAISESGRGTGLGEQYF; CDR3 DNA: TGTGCCATCAGTGAAAGTGGTCGAGGGACAGGGCTTGGGGAGCAGTACTTC
J gene: TRBJ1-5; V gene: TRBV30; clone size: NA; D gene: NA; CDR3 protein: CAWSRRPGQGGSNQPQHF; CDR3 DNA: TGTGCCTGGAGTAGGCGGCCCGGGCAGGGAGGCTCAAATCAGCCCCAGCATTTT
J gene: TRBJ1-1; V gene: TRBV19; clone size: few; D gene: TRBD1; CDR3 protein: CASSNLQGIPEAFF; CDR3 DNA: TGTGCCAGTAGTAACCTACAGGGGATCCCTGAAGCTTTCTTT
J gene: TRBJ2-5; V gene: TRBV9; clone size: NA; D gene: TRBD1; CDR3 protein: CASSVDTGEETQYF; CDR3 DNA: TGTGCCAGCAGCGTAGATACAGGGGAAGAGACCCAGTACTTC